This T cell receptor (beta chain) was identified during a study of shared clonotypes between healthy human individuals. Overall study findings and caveats: Collection of samples was limited to blood; tissue repertoires likely differ.

At the deep level, the assay was run. Genomic DNA of each subset was evenly split across several immunoSEQ plates. Generated by immunoSEQ multiplex PCR, the TCRdb table keeps only in-frame clones and is missing some. The data show around 2.5 million clones, with 80% to 95% seen just once and 0.36% held by the top ten. CDR1 is GTSNPN, CDR2 SVGIG, per germline (reference sequence). This CDR3 has 14 amino acids. Trimming stripped 4 bases from V and 4 bases from J, with 16 bases between. A word on this clone: The antigen remains undetermined.

The healthy adult donors were HIV-negative and reported no recent acute infections or vaccinations. The clonotype comes from a man aged 18 to 35 in good health. Some clones in this sample may be carry-over from other donors' samples. Material for sequencing was naive CD4+ T cells from PBMCs. As to subset: CD45RA+ positively selected. The rearrangement joins TRBV30 to TRBJ1-2; perhaps TRBD1 as D (6 bases). The CDR3 bases are TGTGCCTGGAACAAGGACAGAGGATCCTATGGCTACACCTTC. This gives the protein CAWNKDRGSYGYTF.